This T cell receptor (beta chain) was sequenced during a study of PD-L1 blockade in urothelial cancer. Overall study: From 2014, patients received atezolizumab, given as 1,200 mg intravenously every 3 weeks. Across blood samples, T cells had a median count of about 150,000. Bladder-origin urothelial cancer in males covered about 85% of the 29 patients.

Per germline, CDR1 SGHAT and CDR2 FQDESV (reference sequence). CDR3 size: 16 residues. V lost 3 bases to trimming and J lost 3 bases, with 17 bases between them. Sample contribution per patient ranged from 1 to 8, covering pretreatment and on-treatment. The protocol was immunoSEQ multiplex PCR, while the TCRdb copy is restricted to in-frame clones and leaves out a portion. The sample includes around 42,000 clones, roughly 80% of them seen just once. The V gene is TRBV11-1, the J gene TRBJ2-5; D is uncertain. The TCR comes from an older man with urothelial cancer. Material: PBMCs, obtained around atezolizumab (anti-PD-L1) treatment. CDR3 coding DNA: TGTGCCAGCAGCTTCCCCCCAGGAATGGCGAAAGAGACCCAGTACTTC. Protein sequence: CASSFPPGMAKETQYF.